Here is one T cell receptor (beta chain) with its context. Trimming shortened V by 4 bases and J by 8 bases, and 17 bases separated the two germline ends. The CDR3 is 14 residues long. The V gene's germline CDR1 is SGHNT and CDR2 YYREEE (reference sequence). 5'RACE template switching added a universal primer site and UMIs to TCR cDNA. One entry per CDR3 protein, called by TCRdb with MiXCR from the 5' RACE reads. The sample includes some 350,000 distinct CDR3 sequences, almost 4% of them seen just once. This entry is derived from a study of T cells after yellow fever vaccination. At the level of the study: Researchers used SMART-Seq v4 Ultra Low Input to prepare fractions that had low cell numbers.

The source material was PBMCs, sampled 5 days after the yellow fever booster vaccination. This TCR was sampled from a man between 18 and 35 years old who received the YFV17D yellow fever vaccine. The chain has TRBV5-4 and TRBJ2-3, with D possibly TRBD2 on 6 matching bases. The CDR3 region is CASSPGTLGGTQYF. CDR3 nucleotides: TGTGCCAGCAGCCCCGGGACTCTCGGCGGTACGCAGTATTTT.